What follows are 23 T cell receptor beta chains derived from one specimen sequenced in a study of blood T cells in healthy people across ages. Together with a sample-barcoded 5' primer, a J-beta primer mix was included in a second PCR lasting roughly 6 to 12 cycles. Each CDR3 protein gets one entry after TCRdb re-called the 5' RACE reads with MiXCR. The repertoire holds hundreds of thousands of distinct CDR3 sequences, with 24% as singletons. The sample was also linked to a second study, of T cells of mothers and their children.

The sample comprised blood. All receptors come from a boy aged 5-17 years in good health.

The chain carries TRBV24-1 and TRBJ2-1, with D tentatively TRBD2 (6 bases). In germline, CDR1 is KGHDR, CDR2 SFDVKD. V dropped 2 bases and J dropped 4 bases, with 14 bases sitting between them. The CDR3 spans 16 residues. CDR3 DNA sequence: TGTGCCACCAGTGATTCCCCGGGACTGCCTTACAATGAGCAGTTCTTC. Translation: CATSDSPGLPYNEQFF.

The J gene is TRBJ2-7, the V gene TRBV20-1; D is perhaps TRBD1 (6 bases). CDR1 DFQATT and CDR2 SNEGSKA come from the germline V gene (reference sequence). V lost 1 base and J 4 bases, leaving 17 bases between the germline ends. The CDR3 covers 15 residues. The CDR3 is CSARVPGVPLYEQYF. The DNA of the CDR3 is TGCAGTGCTAGAGTCCCAGGGGTCCCACTTTACGAGCAGTACTTC.

This clonotype was detected only a few times. The chain is built from TRBV6-6 and TRBJ2-7; 7 nucleotides line up with TRBD2. Germline lookup yields CDR1 MNHNY and CDR2 SVGAGI (reference sequence). The CDR3 is made up of 12 amino acids. The junction had 6 bases not matched to a gene; V was cut back by 8 bases and J by 5 bases. The CDR3 here is CASLGGFNEQYF. The CDR3 DNA follows: TGTGCCAGCCTCGGGGGGTTCAACGAGCAGTACTTC.

This clonotype was recorded at least ten times. The J gene is TRBJ2-5, the V gene TRBV9; 9 bases are a match to TRBD1. The J call may be wrong; the DNA end is better matched by TRBJ2-7. This CDR3 region has 13 residues. CDR1 is SGDLS and CDR2 is YYNGEE in the germline V gene. CDR3 sequence: CASSPRTGDEQYF. The CDR3 DNA follows: TGTGCCAGCAGCCCCAGGACAGGGGACGAGCAGTACTTC.

This clonotype has more than one count but fewer than ten. The chain carries TRBV10-3 and TRBJ2-7, with D perhaps TRBD1 (6 bases). CDR3 length: 11 residues. V gave up 5 bases and J gave up 6 bases, with 8 bases separating them. From germline, CDR1 is ENHRY and CDR2 SYGVKD. The CDR3 nucleotides read TGTGCCATCAGTCAAGGGGGCGAGCAGTACTTC. The encoded protein is CAISQGGEQYF.

The chain has TRBV4-1 and TRBJ1-3; 8 nucleotides align to TRBD1. Germline values: CDR1 MGHRA, CDR2 YSYEKL. CDR3 length: 18 amino acids. The V segment lost 3 bases and the J segment 0 bases; nucleotides outside the gene matches: 10. CDR3 sequence reads: CASSHLRQGSNSGNTIYF. The CDR3 coding sequence is TGCGCCAGCAGCCACCTAAGACAGGGGTCCAACTCTGGAAACACCATATATTTT.

The genes are TRBV15 and TRBJ1-4, with D perhaps TRBD1 (6 bases). V lost 6 bases and J 4 bases, leaving 12 bases between the germline ends. CDR1 is LNHNV and CDR2 is YYDKDF in the germline V gene (reference sequence). This CDR3 is 14 amino acids long. CDR3: CATSVGQNNEKLFF. Written as DNA, the CDR3 is TGTGCCACCAGTGTTGGACAGAATAATGAAAAACTGTTTTTT. The entire variable domain, with the rest obtained from reference TRBV15 and TRBJ1-4, is as follows: DAMVIQNPRYQVTQFGKPVTLSCSQTLNHNVMYWYQQKSSQAPKLLFHYYDKDFNNEADTPDNFQSRRPNTSFCFLDIRSPGLGDTAMYLCATSVGQNNEKLFFGSGTQLSVL.

At least ten counts were recorded for this clonotype. This sequence joins TRBV29-1 and TRBJ2-4; TRBD1 is a possible D gene (6 bases). Germline V gene sequence: CDR1 SQVTM, CDR2 ANQGSEA. V lost 5 bases, J lost 0 bases, and 20 bases lay in between. The CDR3 loop spans 17 amino acids. DNA for the CDR3: TGCAGCGTTTTTACAGGATGGGACACCCTAGCCAAAAACATTCAGTACTTC. This gives the protein CSVFTGWDTLAKNIQYF. Full variable domain (rest looked up from reference TRBV29-1 and TRBJ2-4): SAVISQKPSRDICQRGTSLTIQCQVDSQVTMMFWYRQQPGQSLTLIATANQGSEATYESGFVIDKFPISRPNLTFSTLTVSNMSPEDSSIYLCSVFTGWDTLAKNIQYFGAGTRLSVL.

This clonotype was counted between two and nine times. This chain links TRBV16 with TRBJ2-5; a weak D match, TRBD2 (7 bases). The J call may be mistaken, given a closer DNA end match to TRBJ2-1. CDR1 KGHSY and CDR2 FQNENV come from the germline V gene. The CDR3 runs to 13 residues. The CDR3 reads CASSYLGGAEQFF. For the CDR3, the DNA is TGTGCCAGCAGCTACCTAGGGGGGGCTGAGCAGTTCTTC.

This clonotype showed up many times. The chain employs TRBV27 and TRBJ2-5; 9 nucleotides match TRBD1. The end of the DNA fits TRBJ2-7 better, so the J call may be wrong. The germline V gene has CDR1 MNHEY and CDR2 SMNVEV (reference sequence). This CDR3 comprises 15 residues. The DNA for the CDR3 is TGTGCCAGCAGCCCCACCGGGACAGGGAGATACGAGCAGTACTTC. The encoded protein is CASSPTGTGRYEQYF.

This clonotype has a handful of counts. CDR3 sequence: CASSEASRGRSSYEQYF. The CDR3 DNA is TGTGCCAGCAGTGAAGCCTCCAGGGGCCGCTCTTCCTACGAGCAGTACTTC. J is TRBJ2-5 and V is TRBV2; possibly TRBD1 for D (6 bases). The tail of the sequence fits TRBJ2-7 better, so the J call may be wrong. CDR3 length: 17 amino acids. CDR1 is SNHLY and CDR2 is FYNNEI in the germline V gene.

The chain carries TRBV28 and TRBJ2-7; TRBD2 agrees at 7 bases. The ends lost 2 bases at V and 1 base at J; junction bases unmatched: 11. Germline CDR1 and CDR2: MDHEN and SYDVKM. The CDR3 has 17 amino acids. CDR3 DNA sequence: TGTGCCAGCAGTTTAGCGCTAGAGGGCGGGGGATCCTACGAGCAGTACTTC. It yields the protein CASSLALEGGGSYEQYF. Full variable domain (missing parts from reference TRBV28 and TRBJ2-7): DVKVTQSSRYLVKRTGEKVFLECVQDMDHENMFWYRQDPGLGLRLIYFSYDVKMKEKGDIPEGYSVSREKKERFSLILESASTNQTSMYLCASSLALEGGGSYEQYFGPGTRLTVT.

The rearrangement uses TRBV5-5 and TRBJ1-5; unclear D gene. V gave up 0 bases and J gave up 9 bases, with 16 bases separating them. The germline CDR1 and CDR2 sequences are SGHKS and YYEKEE (reference sequence). The CDR3 totals 15 residues. The CDR3 loop is CASSLGPAMAGPQHF. CDR3 in DNA: TGTGCCAGCAGCTTGGGCCCAGCCATGGCAGGGCCCCAGCATTTT. Supplemented by reference TRBV5-5 and TRBJ1-5, the full variable domain reads DAGVTQSPTHLIKTRGQQVTLRCSPISGHKSVSWYQQVLGQGPQFIFQYYEKEERGRGNFPDRFSARQFPNYSSELNVNALLLGDSALYLCASSLGPAMAGPQHFGDGTRLSIL.

The V and J genes are TRBV4-3 and TRBJ2-1; D might be TRBD2 (6 bases). Trimming left V 4 bases short and J 3 bases short, with 16 bases between. Germline V gene sequence: CDR1 LGHNA, CDR2 YSLEER. This CDR3 contains 16 residues. CDR3 coding DNA: TGCGCCAGCAGCCCGGGGGACGCAAGAAGCTACAATGAGCAGTTCTTC. It translates to CASSPGDARSYNEQFF.

The V call is TRBV11-2, the J call TRBJ2-5; possibly TRBD1 for D (5 bases). The J call is in doubt because the DNA end fits TRBJ2-7 better. Germline V gene data show CDR1 as SGHAT and CDR2 as FQNNGV. This CDR3 comprises 12 residues. The CDR3 DNA is TGTGCCACCACCGGGTGGGGCCACGAGCAGTACTTC. Amino acid sequence: CATTGWGHEQYF.

The V gene is TRBV12-3 or TRBV12-4, the J gene TRBJ2-7; the D gene is possibly TRBD1 (6 bases). This CDR3 has 15 amino acids. V was clipped by 5 bases and J by 4 bases, with 18 bases between them. The CDR3 sequence: CASSGGQFPIYEQYF. The CDR3 bases are TGTGCCAGCAGTGGAGGACAGTTCCCCATTTACGAGCAGTACTTC.

Regarding this clonotype: At one boundary the junction diverges from the germline segment, which might be a read error. The chain uses TRBV6-1 and TRBJ1-4, with a tentative D call TRBD1 (6 bases). CDR1 and CDR2 from the germline V gene are MNHNS and SASEGT. The CDR3 totals 16 residues. CDR3 sequence: CASRPPGASRGEKLFF. In DNA, the CDR3 is TGTGCCAGCAGGCCACCGGGGGCCTCAAGAGGGGAAAAGCTGTTTTTT.

The sample holds a few counts of this clonotype. The CDR3: CSARNPGQGNPDTQYF. For the CDR3, the DNA is TGCAGTGCTCGAAACCCGGGACAGGGGAACCCAGATACGCAGTATTTT. The rearrangement uses TRBV20-1 and TRBJ2-3; 10 bases match TRBD1. The length of the CDR3 is 16 residues. With 5 bases clipped from V and 4 bases from J, the junction kept 12 bases outside the gene matches. In germline, CDR1 is DFQATT, CDR2 SNEGSKA (reference sequence).

The J gene is TRBJ1-4, the V gene TRBV7-9, with TRBD1 matching over 7 bases. CDR3 length equals 15 residues. From germline, CDR1 is SEHNR and CDR2 FQNEAQ (reference sequence). With V trimmed by 4 bases and J by 6 bases, 8 bases remained unmatched. The CDR3 DNA reads as TGTGCCAGCAGCTCACGTACAGGGGCGGATGAAAAACTGTTTTTT. Its translation is CASSSRTGADEKLFF.

The rearrangement uses TRBV6-4 and TRBJ2-1, with TRBD1 identical over 11 bases. Germline CDR1 is MRHNA and CDR2 is SNTAGT. V dropped 3 bases and J dropped 6; count of bases not matched to a gene: 1. The CDR3 covers 14 residues. DNA for the CDR3: TGTGCCAGCAGTGAAGGGACAGGGGGCAATGAGCAGTTCTTC. Encoded protein: CASSEGTGGNEQFF.

The chain is built from TRBV12-5 and TRBJ2-7; tentatively, D is TRBD1 (5 bases). The germline gives CDR1 LGHNT, CDR2 FRNRAP. The CDR3 extends over 13 amino acids. The germline V and J ends were trimmed by 0 bases and 7 bases, with 10 bases remaining between them. The CDR3 spells CASGLVKGKEQYF. Written as DNA, the CDR3 is TGTGCTAGTGGTTTGGTAAAGGGGAAAGAGCAGTACTTC.

This chain joins TRBV7-9 and TRBJ2-1, with 8 nucleotides matching TRBD2. The junction had 13 bases not matched to a gene; V was cut back by 3 bases and J by 9 bases. CDR1 SEHNR and CDR2 FQNEAQ come from the germline V gene (reference sequence). The CDR3 runs to 16 residues. For the CDR3, the DNA is TGTGCCAGCAGCTTCGTCCCGGGACTAGTCCCCAGTGAGCAGTTCTTC. As protein: CASSFVPGLVPSEQFF. Combining the CDR3 with reference TRBV7-9 and TRBJ2-1 gives the whole variable domain DTGVSQNPRHKITKRGQNVTFRCDPISEHNRLYWYRQTLGQGPEFLTYFQNEAQLEKSRLLSDRFSAERPKGSFSTLEIQRTEQGDSAMYLCASSFVPGLVPSEQFFGPGTRLTVL.

The chain uses TRBV4-3 and TRBJ2-5; 7 bases match TRBD2. The CDR3 length is 17 residues. The J segment lost 2 bases and the V segment lost 4 bases, leaving 13 bases of the junction unmatched. Germline V gene data show CDR1 as LGHNA and CDR2 as YSLEER. The CDR3, as DNA: TGCGCCAGCAGCCCCGGGGTGGGGCTAGCGGCGCAAGAGACCCAGTACTTC. It encodes CASSPGVGLAAQETQYF.